This record covers a single TCR beta chain. Its antigen is currently unknown. TCRdb keeps only in-frame clones here, not all; method: immunoSEQ multiplex PCR. The data show about 120,000 clones, 92% seen once. The data are from a study of Tregs in tolerant kidney transplant recipients. Thawed PBMCs were FACS-sorted into unstimulated CD4+CD25+CD127- regulatory T cells, CD4+CD25- non-regulatory cells, CD4 and CD8 cells. Findings of the study overall: Tregs expanded with activated donor B cells seemed most donor-specific. This study did not directly address biological reproducibility.

Deletions cut 5 bases from V and 0 bases from J, with 7 bases between. This CDR3 has 14 amino acids. Germline V gene sequence: CDR1 MGHRA, CDR2 YSYEKL. Sequenced material: CD4+ T cells from blood. The rearrangement links TRBV4-1 to TRBJ1-4, with no clear D. This TCR came from a human donor in good health. DNA of the CDR3: TGCGCCAGCAGCTCCACAGCAACTAATGAAAAACTGTTTTTT. Translating gives CASSSTATNEKLFF.